These 13 T cell receptor beta chains originate from one sample sequenced in a study of T cell responses to AZD1222 COVID-19 vaccine. The data were produced by immunoSEQ multiplex PCR, yet TCRdb's version contains in-frame clones alone and is incomplete. The table lists over 110,000 clones, under 95% of them singletons. This specimen consisted of peripheral blood, obtained on day 0 of AZD1222 vaccination. All receptors derive from an adult in good health.

This chain links TRBV7-9 with TRBJ1-2; D possibly corresponds to TRBD1 (5 bases). V shed 5 bases and J shed 8 bases, with 18 bases lying between them. Germline CDR1 reads SEHNR; CDR2 reads FQNEAQ (reference sequence). The length of the CDR3 is 14 residues. The CDR3 reads CASSQDGSGFGYTF. As DNA, the CDR3 is TGTGCCAGCAGCCAAGACGGGTCAGGGTTCGGCTACACCTTC.

This clone was found a few times. The chain couples TRBV12-5 to TRBJ2-2; no clear D gene. Per germline, CDR1 LGHNT and CDR2 FRNRAP. V dropped 9 bases and J dropped 4 bases, with 12 bases sitting between them. The CDR3 contains 13 residues. CDR3 protein: CASNRRPTGELFF. CDR3 in DNA: TGTGCTAGCAACCGGCGGCCCACCGGGGAGCTGTTTTTT.

The rearrangement uses TRBV15 and TRBJ1-6; no definite D call. In germline, CDR1 is LNHNV, CDR2 YYDKDF (reference sequence). V lost 0 bases and J lost 2, with 8 bases in between. The CDR3 loop spans 16 amino acids. The CDR3: CATSRDVRTYNSPLHF. The CDR3 DNA reads as TGTGCCACCAGCAGAGATGTCCGGACCTATAATTCACCCCTCCACTTT.

Remarks on this clone: Other DNA sequences of this sample code for an identical CDR3. The chain employs TRBV5-1 and TRBJ1-5; D is ambiguous. From germline, CDR1 is SGHRS and CDR2 YFSETQ. This CDR3 is 13 amino acids long. Trimming took off 4 bases at V and 2 bases at J, with 7 bases between the two ends. The CDR3 nucleotides read TGCGCCAGCAGCCCAGGAGGCAATCAGCCCCAGCATTTT. This translates into CASSPGGNQPQHF.

The chain combines TRBV19 with TRBJ1-2; 11 bases align to TRBD1. V trimming: 10 bases; J trimming: 4 bases; junction bases outside the gene matches: 8. The CDR3 has 14 amino acids. Per germline, CDR1 LNHDA and CDR2 SQIVND (reference sequence). CDR3 coding DNA: TGTGCCACCACCGGGACAGGGGGAGTCTATGGCTACACCTTC. This codes for CATTGTGGVYGYTF.

This chain joins TRBV9 and TRBJ2-5, with TRBD1 matching over 10 bases. From germline, CDR1 is SGDLS and CDR2 YYNGEE. The V segment lost 4 bases and the J segment 4 bases; nucleotides outside the gene matches: 10. The CDR3 runs 16 residues. The CDR3: CASSTPAGTGVETQYF. Here the CDR3 DNA reads TGTGCCAGCAGCACCCCGGCCGGGACAGGGGTAGAGACCCAGTACTTC.

The chain carries TRBV21-1 and TRBJ2-3; the D call of TRBD2 is as the table states it, not checked on the DNA. TRBV21-1 is marked as a pseudogene. This CDR3 comprises 13 residues. The CDR3 loop reads CASTANRTDTQYF. The CDR3, as DNA: TGTGCCAGCACCGCTAACCGCACAGATACGCAGTATTTT.

In its sample, this clone was seen once. V is TRBV6-5 and J is TRBJ2-5; no reliable D call. The CDR3 runs to 13 residues. CDR1 is MNHEY, CDR2 SVGAGI, per germline. Trimming pared 8 bases from V and 5 bases from J, leaving 15 bases between. The CDR3 bases are TGTGCCAGCGTCGCTAGGCTCACGGAGACCCAGTACTTC. Its translation is CASVARLTETQYF.

The chain is built from TRBV21-1 and TRBJ2-5; the tabulated D call, TRBD2, remains unverified against the DNA. TRBV21-1 is described as a pseudogene. The CDR3 covers 12 residues. The chain's CDR3 is CASSNREETQYF. CDR3 bases: TGTGCCAGCAGCAACCGGGAGGAGACCCAGTACTTC.

The rearrangement joins TRBV7-6 to TRBJ1-6; D is unclear. CDR3 length: 16 residues. Per the germline V gene, CDR1 is SGHVS and CDR2 is FNYEAQ. Trimming shortened V by 1 base and J by 7 bases, and 14 bases separated the two germline ends. CDR3 in amino acids: CASSLVPGFGNSPLHF. CDR3 sequence (DNA): TGTGCCAGCAGCTTAGTCCCCGGGTTCGGCAATTCACCCCTCCACTTT.

The rearrangement uses TRBV5-1 and TRBJ1-6; D may be TRBD1 (5 bases). The CDR3 extends over 17 amino acids. The V end was cut by 3 bases, the J end by 6 bases, with 19 bases between. The germline CDR1 and CDR2 sequences are SGHRS and YFSETQ. This CDR3 is CASSSLSGRGTNSPLHF. CDR3 DNA sequence: TGCGCCAGCAGCTCCTTGTCGGGGAGAGGGACTAATTCACCCCTCCACTTT.

The J gene is TRBJ2-3, the V gene TRBV2, with a possible D match to TRBD1 (5 bases). Germline loops: CDR1 SNHLY, CDR2 FYNNEI. The CDR3 runs to 12 residues. V was clipped by 6 bases and J by 2 bases, with 6 bases between them. CDR3 bases: TGTGCCAGCAGAGGGGACACAGATACGCAGTATTTT. As protein: CASRGDTDTQYF.

The V and J genes are TRBV11-2 and TRBJ2-2; D unresolved. The length of the CDR3 is 11 residues. V was clipped by 9 bases and J by 6 bases, with 8 bases between them. Germline CDR1 reads SGHAT; CDR2 reads FQNNGV. The DNA for the CDR3 is TGTGCCAGTGTTAGGGCCGGGGAGCTGTTTTTT. This sequence encodes CASVRAGELFF.